The sample holds a few counts of the clone carrying this T cell receptor beta chain. The antigen is not known. This sample stems from a study of cytomegalovirus exposure and HLA in healthy donors. On the study more broadly: The approximately 130 validation repertoires and the roughly 680 first-cohort repertoires shared a platform, a later analysis reported. Whole-study results and caveats: It was approximately 160 TCR beta chains that were listed as cytomegalovirus-associated. In vitro assays verified that three CMV-associated chains recognized CMV antigens specifically.

The method was immunoSEQ multiplex PCR; TCRdb's version includes in-frame clones alone and lacks a portion of them. The sample holds roughly 120,000 clones, roughly 90% seen once. The sample comprised PBMCs. This TCR derives from a woman aged 25-40 years in good health and CMV-seropositive.

As DNA, the CDR3 is TGTGCCAGCAGCTTGTGGACAAACACTGAAGCTTTCTTT. It encodes CASSLWTNTEAFF. The V and J genes are TRBV5-4 and TRBJ1-1; D may be TRBD1 (5 bases). Germline CDR1 SGHNT, CDR2 YYREEE (reference sequence). V lost 1 base and J lost 2, with 6 bases in between. The length of the CDR3 is 13 residues.